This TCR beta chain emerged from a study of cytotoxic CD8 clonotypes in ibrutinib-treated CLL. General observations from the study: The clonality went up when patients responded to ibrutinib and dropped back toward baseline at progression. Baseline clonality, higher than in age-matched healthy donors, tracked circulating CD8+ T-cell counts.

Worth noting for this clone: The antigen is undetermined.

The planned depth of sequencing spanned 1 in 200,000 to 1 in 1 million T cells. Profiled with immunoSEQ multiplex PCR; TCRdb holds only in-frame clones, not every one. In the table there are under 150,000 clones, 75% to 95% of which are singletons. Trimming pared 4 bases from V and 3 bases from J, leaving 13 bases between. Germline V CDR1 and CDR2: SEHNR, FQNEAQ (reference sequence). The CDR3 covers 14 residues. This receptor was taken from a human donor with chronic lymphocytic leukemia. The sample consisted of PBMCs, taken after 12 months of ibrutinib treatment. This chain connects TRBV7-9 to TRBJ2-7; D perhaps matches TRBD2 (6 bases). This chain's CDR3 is CASSSLRDFYEQYF. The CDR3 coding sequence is TGTGCCAGCAGCTCCCTAAGGGACTTCTACGAGCAGTACTTC.